This is a list of T cell receptor beta chains from one sample in a study of response to subunit inactivated influenza vaccine. TCRdb re-called the RT-PCR reads through MiXCR, storing one row per CDR3 protein. The sample carries about 520,000 distinct CDR3 sequences, around 7.9% recorded once. The sequences come from PBMCs from blood, collected less than 30 months after vaccination. The source is a man aged 50 to 69 who received an inactivated influenza vaccine. Each CDR3 is given with its conserved first and last residue. Fields, in order: clone size, D gene, V gene, J gene, CDR3 protein, CDR3 DNA. D genes are given only for firm matches. Clone size appears in some rows only: once, few, many, or a class for an expanded clone.

few,TRBD1,TRBV5-1,TRBJ1-2,CASSKIRDRDYGYTF,TGCGCCAGCAGCAAAATCCGGGACAGGGACTATGGCTACACCTTC
few,NA,TRBV20-1,TRBJ1-3,CSARDRGGGNTIYF,TGCAGTGCTAGAGATCGGGGGGGTGGAAACACCATATATTTT
NA,NA,TRBV20-1,TRBJ2-1,CSARAPYNGEQFF,TGCAGTGCTAGGGCCCCATACAACGGTGAGCAGTTCTTC
few,NA,TRBV12-3/TRBV12-4,TRBJ1-1,CASSYRGGALNTEAFF,TGTGCCAGCAGTTACAGAGGGGGAGCTCTGAACACTGAAGCTTTCTTT
few,NA,TRBV5-1,TRBJ2-6,CASRTAYSGANVLTF,TGCGCCAGCAGGACCGCCTACTCTGGGGCCAACGTCCTGACTTTC
few,NA,TRBV9,TRBJ2-2,CASSVAIGGTGELFF,TGTGCCAGCAGCGTAGCCATAGGAGGCACCGGGGAGCTGTTTTTT
NA,TRBD1,TRBV5-5,TRBJ2-5,CASSWTGKETQYF,TGTGCCAGCAGCTGGACAGGGAAAGAGACCCAGTACTTC
NA,TRBD2,TRBV5-6,TRBJ2-3,CASSLAGGAGGAADTQYF,TGTGCCAGCAGCTTAGCGGGAGGTGCCGGGGGGGCGGCAGATACGCAGTATTTT
many,NA,TRBV6-5,TRBJ1-5,CASSYLVARGTSQPQHF,TGTGCCAGCAGTTACTTAGTCGCCAGGGGAACGTCTCAGCCCCAGCATTTT
NA,NA,TRBV29-1,TRBJ2-6,CSVQGSGANVLTF,TGCAGCGTTCAGGGGTCTGGGGCCAACGTCCTGACTTTC
many,TRBD2,TRBV6-5,TRBJ2-5,CASSYGGGWAGGRETQYF,TGTGCCAGCAGTTACGGTGGTGGTTGGGCGGGGGGCCGGGAGACCCAGTACTTC
NA,NA,TRBV5-5,TRBJ2-1,CASSLSRQGNEQFF,TGTGCCAGCAGCTTGTCCCGGCAGGGCAATGAGCAGTTCTTC
NA,NA,TRBV7-2,TRBJ1-2,CASSLAARNYGYTF,TGTGCCAGCAGCTTAGCGGCCCGGAACTATGGCTACACCTTC
NA,TRBD1,TRBV9,TRBJ1-1,CASSDRDRNTEAFF,TGTGCCAGCAGCGACCGGGACAGAAACACTGAAGCTTTCTTT
few,NA,TRBV10-3,TRBJ2-2,CAISSGGLNTGELFF,TGTGCCATCAGTTCGGGGGGCCTTAACACCGGGGAGCTGTTTTTT
few,NA,TRBV6-2/TRBV6-3,TRBJ2-5,CASRRTQQETQYF,TGTGCCAGCAGACGGACACAACAAGAGACCCAGTACTTC